This TCR beta chain was documented in a study of blood T cell repertoires in COVID-19. Looking at the study overall: Both acute and convalescent COVID-19 samples were obtained from the United States, Italy and Spain. From T cells, B-cell-depleted T cells, or PBMCs came the material, which was cDNA or gDNA.

Researchers sorted participants into cohorts using their self-reported clinical history. As processed by the authors: Estimation of nucleated cell counts relied on the amplification of reference gene primers. The table came from immunoSEQ multiplex PCR; TCRdb's copy has only in-frame clones and leaves some out. The V and J calls and clone size were taken over from that table, and D and trimming were inferred from the DNA. The repertoire holds about 270,000 clones, with roughly 90% as singletons. CDR3 size: 14 residues. From germline, CDR1 is SGHAT and CDR2 FQNNGV. Trimming at V came to 5 bases and at J to 6 bases, leaving 6 bases not matched to a gene.

This rearrangement joins TRBV11-2 to TRBJ1-2; 10 nucleotides agree with TRBD1. Sequenced: PBMCs or T cells enriched from blood (not recorded which). The receptor's source is a woman aged 40 to 49 with acute COVID-19. CDR3 DNA sequence: TGTGCCAGCAGCCGGGGGACAGGGGTAGATGGCTACACCTTC. As protein: CASSRGTGVDGYTF.